The clone carrying this T cell receptor (beta chain) was recorded at least ten times. This entry belongs to a study of T cells in Graves' hyperthyroidism and ophthalmopathy. The CDR3 totals 16 residues. Germline lookup yields CDR1 SGHRS and CDR2 YFSETQ. V dropped 3 bases and J dropped 0; count of bases not matched to a gene: 7. Amplified regions were TCR beta CDR3 sequences from RNA transcripts. A set of HTBI primers served as the primers for a first-round RT-PCR of the TCR CDR3. TCRdb processed the multiplex PCR reads anew with MiXCR; each CDR3 protein has one entry. The sample comprises approximately 690,000 distinct CDR3 sequences, roughly 15% of which are singletons, and around 13% rests with the top ten.

V and J are TRBV5-1 and TRBJ2-7; 9 bases agree with TRBD1. Input material: blood. This clonotype was obtained from a woman aged 50 to 60 with Graves' ophthalmopathy. The CDR3 loop reads CASSYLGTGLSYEQYF. CDR3 nucleotides: TGCGCCAGCAGCTACCTCGGGACAGGGCTCTCCTACGAGCAGTACTTC. Full variable domain (outside the CDR3, taken from reference TRBV5-1 and TRBJ2-7): KAGVTQTPRYLIKTRGQQVTLSCSPISGHRSVSWYQQTPGQGLQFLFEYFSETQRNKGNFPGRFSGRQFSNSRSEMNVSTLELGDSALYLCASSYLGTGLSYEQYFGPGTRLTVT.